This T cell receptor (beta chain) came from a study of T cell changes during pregnancy in multiple sclerosis (dated 2019 in TCRdb). Turning to the overall study: Changes in the T cell repertoire over the course of pregnancy were examined in this study in women with multiple sclerosis.

Libraries were prepared through the immunoSEQ multiplex PCR assay. TCRdb re-hosts the immuneACCESS table, in-frame sequences only. Its copies lack some clones; in the studies checked, an unresolved V gene accounts for under half of them, and the cause for the rest is not known. The sample table holds tens of thousands of clones, of which 91% were seen once. Approximately 3.3% of the sample belongs to the ten largest clones. Trimmed from V: 6 bases; trimmed from J: 2 bases; junction bases lacking a gene match: 7. Its CDR3 holds 14 amino acids, cysteine through phenylalanine. Only CDR3 DNA remains: 42 bases, in frame from the first base. As encoded in the germline V gene, CDR1 is MNHEY while CDR2 is SVGAGI. About this clone: Its target antigen remains unknown. There are no base qualities to consult, and no much larger clone falls within one base.

Sequencing was performed on PBMCs, taken in the first trimester of pregnancy. Recombination joined TRBV6-5 with TRBJ2-7, with TRBD1 matching 7 junction bases. The origin of this receptor is a female donor in good health, serving as a control in a pregnancy study. Some clones in this sample may be carry-over from other donors' samples. CDR3 region: CASRDRAGAYEQYF. At the DNA level, the sequence is TGTGCCAGCAGAGACAGGGCCGGGGCCTACGAGCAGTACTTC.